Listed below are T cell receptor beta chains from one sample, sequenced in a study of shared clonotypes between healthy human individuals. Assay: immunoSEQ multiplex PCR; the TCRdb copy retains only in-frame clones and omits some. The sample consists of some 2.1 million clones, about 95% of them appearing once. The sample was naive CD4+ T cells sorted from blood. The receptors originated from a young man in good health. CDR3s include the opening cysteine and the closing phenylalanine or tryptophan. The order of the fields is V gene, D gene, clone size, J gene, CDR3 protein, CDR3 DNA. A D gene is named only where the DNA matches it firmly. The listing skips clone size in some rows; elsewhere it reads once, few, many or a size class.

TRBV29-1	.	.	TRBJ1-1	CSGHTMGTEAFF	TGCAGCGGGCACACTATGGGGACTGAAGCTTTCTTT
TRBV27	TRBD1	.	TRBJ1-2	CASSLTGTGAGYTF	TGTGCCAGCAGTTTGACCGGGACAGGGGCTGGCTACACCTTC
TRBV7-9	.	.	TRBJ2-3	CASSLATGTTDTQYF	TGTGCCAGCAGCTTAGCGACGGGAACCACAGATACGCAGTATTTT
TRBV10-3	TRBD1	.	TRBJ2-2	CAISESGGLNTGELFF	TGTGCCATCAGTGAGTCAGGGGGCCTAAACACCGGGGAGCTGTTTTTT
TRBV15	TRBD2	.	TRBJ2-5	CATSRPGLGETQYF	TGTGCCACCAGCAGACCGGGACTAGGGGAGACCCAGTACTTC
TRBV19	.	once	TRBJ2-1	CASSKLAYNEQFF	TGTGCCAGTAGTAAACTAGCCTACAATGAGCAGTTCTTC
TRBV7-9	TRBD1	.	TRBJ2-7	CASSLPGQGATEQYF	TGTGCCAGCAGCCTGCCGGGACAGGGGGCGACCGAGCAGTACTTC
TRBV18	.	.	TRBJ1-5	CASSEASNQPQHF	TGTGCCAGCTCAGAAGCAAGCAATCAGCCCCAGCATTTT
TRBV6-1	.	.	TRBJ2-3	CASSEWRQGADTQYF	TGTGCCAGCAGTGAATGGAGGCAGGGTGCAGATACGCAGTATTTT
TRBV11-2	.	.	TRBJ2-2	CASSPARGAGELFF	TGTGCCAGCAGCCCAGCCCGGGGAGCCGGGGAGCTGTTTTTT
TRBV4-2	TRBD1	.	TRBJ1-3	CASSQELGQDASGNTIYF	TGTGCCAGCAGCCAAGAATTAGGACAGGACGCCTCTGGAAACACCATATATTTT
TRBV10-3	TRBD1	.	TRBJ1-4	CAIRGQDMGDEKLFF	TGTGCCATCAGGGGACAGGACATGGGGGATGAAAAACTGTTTTTT
TRBV11-2	.	.	TRBJ1-1	CASSLKTANTEAFF	TGTGCCAGCAGCCTAAAAACAGCGAACACTGAAGCTTTCTTT
TRBV28	TRBD1	.	TRBJ1-5	CASRETGVSNQPQHF	TGTGCCAGCAGAGAAACAGGGGTAAGCAATCAGCCCCAGCATTTT
TRBV30	.	.	TRBJ2-2	CARGAAANTGELFF	TGTGCCCGGGGAGCGGCCGCGAACACCGGGGAGCTGTTTTTT
TRBV30	TRBD1	once	TRBJ2-7	CACPSGGQGVGEQYF	TGTGCCTGCCCTTCCGGAGGACAGGGGGTGGGGGAGCAGTACTTC
TRBV7-2	TRBD1	.	TRBJ1-2	CASSLRQGSGYTF	TGTGCCAGCAGCCTAAGACAGGGGAGCGGCTACACCTTC
TRBV6-1	TRBD1	.	TRBJ1-4	CASSEAATGVFEKLFF	TGTGCCAGCAGTGAAGCGGCGACAGGGGTTTTTGAAAAACTGTTTTTT
TRBV7-9	.	.	TRBJ1-1	CASSLELGNTEAFF	TGTGCCAGCAGCTTAGAGTTGGGGAACACTGAAGCTTTCTTT
TRBV30	.	.	TRBJ2-3	CAWSGGTDTQYF	TGTGCCTGGAGTGGAGGCACAGATACGCAGTATTTT
TRBV11-2	.	.	TRBJ1-2	CASSLAPGYGYTF	TGTGCCAGCAGCTTAGCCCCCGGGTACGGCTACACCTTC
TRBV4-3	.	.	TRBJ1-6	CASSQEEGSSYNSPLHF	TGCGCCAGCAGCCAAGAGGAGGGAAGCTCCTATAATTCACCCCTCCACTTT
TRBV30	.	.	TRBJ2-1	CAWSGLYNEQFF	TGTGCCTGGAGTGGACTATACAATGAGCAGTTCTTC
TRBV19	TRBD1	.	TRBJ1-6	CASSSDRGNNSPLHF	TGTGCCAGTAGTAGCGACAGGGGGAACAATTCACCCCTCCACTTT
TRBV5-1	TRBD2	.	TRBJ2-3	CASTELAGTDTQYF	TGCGCCAGCACGGAACTAGCGGGCACAGATACGCAGTATTTT
TRBV2	.	.	TRBJ2-6	CASSTEWGGGANVLTF	TGTGCCAGCAGTACCGAGTGGGGAGGCGGGGCCAACGTCCTGACTTTC
TRBV7-2	TRBD2	.	TRBJ2-1	CASSLGPGLVFTDEQFF	TGTGCCAGCAGCTTAGGTCCGGGACTAGTTTTTACGGATGAGCAGTTCTTC
TRBV7-2	TRBD1	.	TRBJ1-2	CASSLLQAPGQVAGYTF	TGTGCCAGCAGCTTATTGCAGGCCCCGGGACAGGTTGCCGGCTACACCTTC
TRBV5-4	.	.	TRBJ1-4	CASSGGGATNEKLFF	TGTGCCAGCAGCGGCGGGGGGGCAACTAATGAAAAACTGTTTTTT
TRBV5-1	TRBD2	once	TRBJ2-3	CASSPSGTSGRAVTDTQYF	TGCGCCAGCAGCCCCTCCGGGACTAGCGGGAGGGCCGTCACAGATACGCAGTATTTT
TRBV5-6	.	.	TRBJ2-7	CASSHGHMTPEQYF	TGTGCCAGCAGCCATGGACACATGACGCCCGAGCAGTACTTC
TRBV7-2	.	.	TRBJ2-2	CASSYSSGRELFF	TGTGCCAGCAGCTACTCCTCCGGCAGGGAGCTGTTTTTT
TRBV5-1	.	.	TRBJ2-6	CASSVAGAGANVLTF	TGCGCCAGCAGCGTGGCAGGGGCTGGGGCCAACGTCCTGACTTTC
TRBV6-6	.	.	TRBJ1-2	CASSYPGDTYGYTF	TGTGCCAGCAGTTACCCGGGAGATACCTACGGCTACACCTTC
TRBV7-2	TRBD2	.	TRBJ2-2	CASSTGLAGTGELFF	TGTGCCAGCAGCACCGGACTAGCGGGCACCGGGGAGCTGTTTTTT
TRBV10-3	TRBD2	.	TRBJ2-2	CAISDMGLAGGELFF	TGTGCCATCAGTGATATGGGACTAGCGGGCGGGGAGCTGTTTTTT
TRBV27	.	.	TRBJ2-7	CASSLRTGYEQYF	TGTGCCAGCAGTTTACGTACGGGCTACGAGCAGTACTTC
TRBV5-1	TRBD2	once	TRBJ2-1	CASSPGSGLARNEQFF	TGCGCCAGCAGCCCGGGTTCCGGACTAGCCCGGAATGAGCAGTTCTTC
TRBV7-7	TRBD1	.	TRBJ2-5	CASELGTGEGTQYF	TGTGCTAGCGAGCTTGGAACAGGGGAAGGGACCCAGTACTTC
TRBV19	.	few	TRBJ1-1	CASKGGQGNTEAFF	TGTGCCTCCAAAGGGGGACAAGGAAACACTGAAGCTTTCTTT
TRBV30	.	few	TRBJ1-1	CAWSGYTEAFF	TGTGCCTGGTCAGGGTACACTGAAGCTTTCTTT
TRBV5-1	TRBD1	.	TRBJ2-7	CASSSDRGRTYEQYF	TGCGCCAGCAGCTCGGACAGGGGGCGAACCTACGAGCAGTACTTC